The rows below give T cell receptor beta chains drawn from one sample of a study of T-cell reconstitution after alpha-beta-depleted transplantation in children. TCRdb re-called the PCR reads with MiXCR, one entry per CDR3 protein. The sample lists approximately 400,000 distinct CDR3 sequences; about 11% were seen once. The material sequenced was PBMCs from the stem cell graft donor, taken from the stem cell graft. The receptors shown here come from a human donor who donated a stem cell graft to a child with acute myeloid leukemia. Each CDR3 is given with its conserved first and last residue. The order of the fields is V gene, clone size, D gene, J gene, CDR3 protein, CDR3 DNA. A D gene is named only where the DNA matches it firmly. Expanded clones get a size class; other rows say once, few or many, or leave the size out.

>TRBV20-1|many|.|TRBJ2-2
CSASQGSNTGELFF
TGCAGTGCCAGCCAGGGTTCGAACACCGGGGAGCTGTTTTTT
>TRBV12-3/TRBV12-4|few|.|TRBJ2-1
CASSSRLPSANEQFF
TGTGCCAGCAGTTCCCGACTGCCTAGCGCCAATGAGCAGTTCTTC
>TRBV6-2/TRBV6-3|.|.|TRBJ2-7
CASSYSEEVWQYF
TGTGCCAGCAGTTACTCGGAGGAAGTGTGGCAGTACTTC
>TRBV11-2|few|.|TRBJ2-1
CASSLWGAGAISYNEQFF
TGTGCCAGCAGCTTATGGGGGGCGGGGGCGATCTCCTACAATGAGCAGTTCTTC
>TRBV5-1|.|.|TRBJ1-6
CASSLAGQDRSPLHF
TGCGCCAGCAGCTTGGCCGGGCAGGATCGTTCACCCCTCCACTTT
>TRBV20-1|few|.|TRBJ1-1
CSARVAEAFF
TGCAGTGCTAGAGTAGCTGAAGCTTTCTTT
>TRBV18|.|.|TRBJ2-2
CASSRQKNTGELFF
TGTGCCAGCTCTCGACAGAAAAACACCGGGGAGCTGTTTTTT
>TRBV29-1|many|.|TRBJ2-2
CSVFQAGELFF
TGCAGCGTTTTCCAGGCCGGGGAGCTGTTTTTT
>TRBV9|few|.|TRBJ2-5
CASSPLGPGQETQYF
TGTGCCAGCAGCCCCCTCGGACCCGGCCAAGAGACCCAGTACTTC
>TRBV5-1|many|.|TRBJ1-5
CASSLVGGDQPQHF
TGCGCCAGCAGCTTGGTAGGAGGGGATCAGCCCCAGCATTTT
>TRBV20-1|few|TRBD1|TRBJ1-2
CSAREPGGNGYTF
TGCAGTGCTAGAGAGCCAGGGGGCAATGGCTACACCTTC
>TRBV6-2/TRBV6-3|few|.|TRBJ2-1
CASSRLAAPRYNEQFF
TGTGCCAGCAGCCGCTTAGCCGCACCTAGGTACAATGAGCAGTTCTTC
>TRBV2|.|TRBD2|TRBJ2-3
CASSFWLAGASNTDTQYF
TGTGCCAGCAGTTTCTGGCTAGCGGGGGCCTCAAACACAGATACGCAGTATTTT
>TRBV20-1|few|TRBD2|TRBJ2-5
CSAKGLVQETQYF
TGCAGTGCTAAAGGACTAGTACAAGAGACCCAGTACTTC
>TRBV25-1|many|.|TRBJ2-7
CASRRAASYEQYF
TGTGCCAGCAGACGAGCAGCCTCCTACGAGCAGTACTTC
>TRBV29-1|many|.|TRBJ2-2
CSVAPGPGELFF
TGCAGCGTAGCACCTGGCCCTGGGGAGCTGTTTTTT
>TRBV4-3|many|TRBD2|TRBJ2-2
CASSQEGGSTGELFF
TGCGCCAGCAGCCAAGAGGGGGGGTCCACCGGGGAGCTGTTTTTT
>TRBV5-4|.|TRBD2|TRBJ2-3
CASSLSGAGGDTQYF
TGTGCCAGCAGCTTGAGTGGAGCGGGAGGGGATACGCAGTATTTT
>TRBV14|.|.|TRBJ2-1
CASSLWGTGLNEQFF
TGTGCCAGCAGCCTTTGGGGGACGGGCCTCAATGAGCAGTTCTTC
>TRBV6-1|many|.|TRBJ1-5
CASSEGRAVRQPQHF
TGTGCCAGCAGTGAGGGCAGGGCGGTACGTCAGCCCCAGCATTTT
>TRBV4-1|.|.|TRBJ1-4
CASSQLYRGGNEKLFF
TGCGCCAGCAGCCAACTATATAGGGGGGGGAATGAAAAACTGTTTTTT
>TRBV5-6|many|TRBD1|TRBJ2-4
CASSLRQGWNIQYF
TGTGCCAGCAGCCTAAGACAGGGGTGGAACATTCAGTACTTC
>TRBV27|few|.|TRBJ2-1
CASSVIVAGNNEQFF
TGTGCCAGCAGTGTAATCGTGGCAGGGAACAATGAGCAGTTCTTC
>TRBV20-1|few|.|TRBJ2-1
CSAPTSYNEQFF
TGCAGTGCCCCGACTAGCTACAATGAGCAGTTCTTC
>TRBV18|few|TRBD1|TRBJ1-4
CASSPGQGFNEKLFF
TGTGCCAGCTCACCGGGACAGGGCTTTAATGAAAAACTGTTTTTT
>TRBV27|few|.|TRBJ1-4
CASSLKEERRKLFF
TGTGCCAGCAGTTTAAAGGAGGAGCGACGAAAACTGTTTTTT
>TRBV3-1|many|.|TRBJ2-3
CASSQYSTDTQYF
TGTGCCAGCAGCCAATATAGCACAGATACGCAGTATTTT
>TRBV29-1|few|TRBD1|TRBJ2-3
CSVEGRQGALPDTQYF
TGCAGCGTTGAGGGGCGGCAGGGGGCGCTTCCAGATACGCAGTATTTT
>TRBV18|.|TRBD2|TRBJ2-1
CASSPPGGDNEQFF
TGTGCCAGCTCACCCCCGGGGGGAGACAATGAGCAGTTCTTC
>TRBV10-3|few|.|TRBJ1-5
CAAGVEGNQPQHF
TGTGCCGCTGGTGTCGAGGGTAATCAGCCCCAGCATTTT
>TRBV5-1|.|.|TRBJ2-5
CASSYGGGGETQYF
TGCGCCAGCAGCTACGGAGGCGGAGGAGAGACCCAGTACTTC
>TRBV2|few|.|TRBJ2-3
CASSDRASGTDTQYF
TGTGCCAGCAGTGATCGGGCTAGCGGCACAGATACGCAGTATTTT
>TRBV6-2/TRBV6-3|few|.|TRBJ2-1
CASSYSARRDEQFF
TGTGCCAGCAGTTACTCGGCTAGAAGGGATGAGCAGTTCTTC
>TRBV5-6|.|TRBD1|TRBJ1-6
CASSLLDRDYNSPLHF
TGTGCCAGCAGCCTCCTCGACAGGGATTATAATTCACCCCTCCACTTT
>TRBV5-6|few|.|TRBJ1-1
CASSLGQRMNTEAFF
TGTGCCAGCAGCTTGGGCCAGAGGATGAACACTGAAGCTTTCTTT
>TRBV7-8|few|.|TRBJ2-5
CASIPESRQETQYF
TGTGCCAGCATCCCAGAGAGTAGGCAAGAGACCCAGTACTTC
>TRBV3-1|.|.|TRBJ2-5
CASSVGQQYQETQYF
TGTGCCAGCAGCGTCGGACAGCAATACCAAGAGACCCAGTACTTC